The 13 T cell receptor beta chains below all came from one sample that was sequenced in a study of T-cell memory formation after mild COVID-19. TCRdb re-called the 5' RACE reads with MiXCR, one entry per CDR3 protein. The sample has 250,000 to 350,000 distinct CDR3 sequences, around 19% seen once. Sequencing was done on a sample of PBMCs or a T cell subset sorted from them (not recorded which). Receptors were obtained from a man aged 18-30 years who had mild COVID-19 (a few samples of this study predate the infection). Cell type and time point are not known.

The table lists this clonotype with a few counts. The gene calls are TRBV6-2 or TRBV6-3 and TRBJ2-2; tentative D call: TRBD2 (5 bases). The CDR3 runs to 13 residues. Trimming pared 8 bases from V and 6 bases from J, leaving 13 bases between. Germline-derived CDR1 and CDR2 are MNHEY and SVGEGT. The CDR3 here is CASLRGAAGELFF. The CDR3 DNA follows: TGTGCCAGCCTCCGGGGAGCCGCCGGGGAGCTGTTTTTT.

This clonotype has a count of ten or more. J is TRBJ1-1 and V is TRBV5-1; no firm D call. Germline assignment: CDR1 SGHRS and CDR2 YFSETQ. V lost 3 bases, J lost 0 bases, and 12 bases lay in between. The CDR3 extends over 15 amino acids. CDR3 sequence: CASSSSLLLNTEAFF. The DNA of the CDR3 is TGCGCCAGCAGCTCGTCATTGTTGCTGAACACTGAAGCTTTCTTT.

The CDR3 here is CASSQDVGQPQHF. The CDR3, as DNA: TGTGCCAGCAGCCAAGATGTGGGTCAGCCCCAGCATTTT. The V and J genes are TRBV3-1 and TRBJ1-5, with unresolved D. V was shortened by 0 bases and J by 6 bases, with 6 bases between the two germline ends. The CDR3 totals 13 residues. Per germline, CDR1 LGHDT and CDR2 YNNKEL (reference sequence). The whole variable domain, filled in from reference TRBV3-1 and TRBJ1-5, reads DTAVSQTPKYLVTQMGNDKSIKCEQNLGHDTMYWYKQDSKKFLKIMFSYNNKELIINETVPNRFSPKSPDKAHLNLHINSLELGDSAVYFCASSQDVGQPQHFGDGTRLSIL.

This chain links TRBV6-2 or TRBV6-3 with TRBJ2-1, with TRBD1 as a possible D gene (6 bases). V shed 6 bases and J shed 12 bases, with 12 bases lying between them. Germline CDR1 is MNHEY and CDR2 is SVGEGT. The CDR3 is made up of 11 amino acids. The CDR3 DNA is TGTGCCAGCAGCCATGCGACAGGGCAGTTCTTC. Translation gives CASSHATGQFF.

In its sample, this clonotype was seen many times. The genes are TRBV7-3 and TRBJ2-3, with TRBD1 as a possible D gene (5 bases). The germline V gene has CDR1 SGHTA and CDR2 FQGTGA. V was trimmed by 0 bases and J by 4 bases, leaving 11 bases between them. The CDR3 runs to 15 residues. CDR3 nucleotides: TGTGCCAGCAGCTTAACGGGGCAGGGTGCAGATACGCAGTATTTT. This codes for CASSLTGQGADTQYF.

V is TRBV29-1 and J is TRBJ2-3; 9 nucleotides align to TRBD2. The CDR3 is made up of 16 amino acids. Germline V gene data show CDR1 as SQVTM and CDR2 as ANQGSEA. Germline trimming cut 5 bases from V and 5 bases from J; bases unmatched to any gene: 14. DNA of the CDR3: TGCAGCGTTTCTCCCTTAGCGGGGGCAGGCATAGATACGCAGTATTTT. This translates into CSVSPLAGAGIDTQYF.

This rearrangement joins TRBV5-1 to TRBJ1-1; 7 bases line up with TRBD1. V was pared by 4 bases and J by 6 bases, with 21 bases of the junction left unmatched. Germline loops: CDR1 SGHRS, CDR2 YFSETQ. This CDR3 is 18 amino acids long. CDR3 DNA sequence: TGCGCCAGCAGCCCCTCGAGGGCAGGGGGATTAGGGGTAGCTGAAGCTTTCTTT. This codes for CASSPSRAGGLGVAEAFF.

This clonotype was seen a handful of times. The chain recombines TRBV9 with TRBJ2-2; TRBD1 matches at 8 bases. V shed 4 bases and J 6 bases; nucleotides not matched to a gene: 8. Per the germline V gene, CDR1 is SGDLS and CDR2 is YYNGEE. This CDR3 comprises 15 residues. This CDR3 reads CASSLDRGRSGELFF. CDR3 DNA sequence: TGTGCCAGCAGCCTAGACAGGGGAAGATCCGGGGAGCTGTTTTTT.

This chain links TRBV2 with TRBJ2-1; D possibly uses TRBD1 or TRBD2 (5 bases each). The germline V gene has CDR1 SNHLY and CDR2 FYNNEI. The ends were cut back, 5 bases at V and 8 bases at J, with 13 bases in the middle. CDR3 length: 13 residues. The CDR3 nucleotides read TGTGCCAGCAGTAGATGGGGGTTTGATGAGCAGTTCTTC. Its protein product is CASSRWGFDEQFF.

The sample holds a few counts of this clonotype. The chain joins TRBV9 to TRBJ2-1; the D gene is possibly TRBD1 (5 bases). The CDR3 covers 13 residues. Germline V gene sequence: CDR1 SGDLS, CDR2 YYNGEE. The V gene lost 4 bases and the J gene lost 8 bases, with 13 bases spanning the gap. CDR3 nucleotide sequence: TGTGCCAGCAGCCCCCCCAGGGCCCATGAGCAGTTCTTC. Its protein is CASSPPRAHEQFF.

This clonotype was observed at least ten times. The chain couples TRBV20-1 to TRBJ2-5; weak D call: TRBD2 (5 bases). This CDR3 comprises 12 residues. V was shortened by 3 bases and J by 2 bases, with 7 bases between the two germline ends. The germline V gene has CDR1 DFQATT and CDR2 SNEGSKA (reference sequence). The CDR3 region has the DNA TGCAGTGCTAGCAGCGGACAAGAGACCCAGTACTTC. It specifies CSASSGQETQYF.

CDR3 protein: CASTTSGGYQETQYF. In DNA, the CDR3 is TGTGCCAGCACCACTTCCGGAGGTTACCAAGAGACCCAGTACTTC. The rearrangement uses TRBV6-5 and TRBJ2-5, with a possible D match to TRBD2 (5 bases). V dropped 7 bases and J dropped 0 bases, with 15 bases sitting between them. The CDR3 has 15 amino acids. Germline CDR1 and CDR2: MNHEY and SVGAGI.

This clonotype came up a few times. The CDR3 protein is CASNPQGANTGELFF. The CDR3 coding sequence is TGTGCCAGCAACCCACAGGGAGCGAACACCGGGGAGCTGTTTTTT. The chain is built from TRBV19 and TRBJ2-2, with a tentative D call TRBD1 (6 bases). Germline CDR1 LNHDA, CDR2 SQIVND (reference sequence). This CDR3 has 15 amino acids. V dropped 9 bases and J dropped 0 bases, with 14 bases sitting between them.